The 20 T cell receptor beta chains given below trace back to one sample, sequenced in a study of cytomegalovirus exposure and HLA in healthy donors. Amplification used 60 Vbeta primers and 13 Jbeta primers. Some clones are missing from TCRdb's copy, which holds only in-frame ones; the method was immunoSEQ multiplex PCR. The sample includes some 200,000 clones, over 75% of them seen just once. The sample comprised PBMCs. The receptors stem from a man between 18 and 29 years old in good health and CMV-seronegative.

A few counts support this clone. The gene calls are TRBV28 and TRBJ1-1, with a tentative D call TRBD1 (6 bases). The CDR3 spans 16 residues. Germline values: CDR1 MDHEN, CDR2 SYDVKM. Trimming shortened V by 5 bases and J by 4 bases, and 20 bases separated the two germline ends. The CDR3 sequence: CASSPMTLTGGTEAFF. The CDR3 region has the DNA TGTGCCAGCAGTCCAATGACTTTGACAGGTGGCACTGAAGCTTTCTTT.

The chain employs TRBV28 and TRBJ2-1; no definite D call. The ends were cut back, 7 bases at V and 8 bases at J, with 9 bases in the middle. This CDR3 has 11 residues. Germline-derived CDR1 and CDR2 are MDHEN and SYDVKM. CDR3 nucleotide sequence: TGTGCCAGCACCACTCCCTATGAGCAGTTCTTC. Its translation is CASTTPYEQFF.

The rearrangement links TRBV28 to TRBJ2-3; tentative D call: TRBD2 (5 bases). There are 15 residues in the CDR3. V was cut by 2 bases and J by 4 bases, with 13 bases left in between. The V gene's germline CDR1 is MDHEN and CDR2 SYDVKM. In DNA, the CDR3 is TGTGCCAGCAGTTTAGGCGGGTGGGCCCCAGATACGCAGTATTTT. The encoded protein is CASSLGGWAPDTQYF.

This clone was counted once. This chain connects TRBV7-9 to TRBJ2-1, with D uncertain. Trimming pared 3 bases from V and 7 bases from J, leaving 7 bases between. In germline, CDR1 is SEHNR, CDR2 FQNEAQ (reference sequence). The CDR3 runs to 12 residues. CDR3 in amino acids: CASSFHGNEQFF. The CDR3 coding sequence is TGTGCCAGCAGCTTCCACGGGAATGAGCAGTTCTTC.

This clone was recorded only once. This chain connects TRBV5-8 to TRBJ1-2; 9 bases line up with TRBD1. There are 13 residues in the CDR3. With V trimmed by 6 bases and J by 9 bases, 9 bases remained unmatched. From germline, CDR1 is SGHTS and CDR2 YDEGEE. The DNA for the CDR3 is TGTGCCAGCACCAACAGGGGGCAAGGGAGCTACACCTTC. Residues: CASTNRGQGSYTF.

The chain joins TRBV7-8 to TRBJ2-7, with 10 bases matching TRBD2. CDR1 and CDR2 (germline): SGHVS, FQNEAQ. V shed 0 bases, J shed 1 base, and the junction held 9 bases outside the gene matches. The CDR3 sequence is 18 residues long. CDR3 nucleotides: TGTGCCAGCAGCTTAGCGCGGTCTAGCGGGAGTTTATCCTACGAGCAGTACTTC. Residues: CASSLARSSGSLSYEQYF.

The rearrangement joins TRBV19 to TRBJ1-2; TRBD1 matches 8 bases. CDR1 LNHDA and CDR2 SQIVND come from the germline V gene (reference sequence). The CDR3 has 16 amino acids. V trimming: 6 bases; J trimming: 0 bases; junction bases outside the gene matches: 9. CDR3 region: CASRLEGTGANYGYTF. The CDR3, as DNA: TGTGCCAGTAGGCTCGAAGGGACAGGAGCTAACTATGGCTACACCTTC.

The chain combines TRBV28 with TRBJ1-2, with TRBD1 matching over 10 bases. The ends lost 3 bases at V and 4 bases at J; junction bases unmatched: 5. Germline V lookup: CDR1 MDHEN, CDR2 SYDVKM. The CDR3 has 15 amino acids. DNA of the CDR3: TGTGCCAGCAGTTTTGGGACAGGGGCATTCTATGGCTACACCTTC. This translates into CASSFGTGAFYGYTF.

This sequence joins TRBV2 and TRBJ2-2; 7 nucleotides line up with TRBD2. The CDR3 spans 13 residues. The V segment lost 6 bases and the J segment 6 bases; nucleotides outside the gene matches: 4. Germline V gene sequence: CDR1 SNHLY, CDR2 FYNNEI. The CDR3 reads CASSSTSAGELFF. For the CDR3, the DNA is TGTGCCAGCAGCTCCACTAGCGCCGGGGAGCTGTTTTTT. Looking up the rest from reference TRBV2 and TRBJ2-2 gives the full variable domain: EPEVTQTPSHQVTQMGQEVILRCVPISNHLYFYWYRQILGQKVEFLVSFYNNEISEKSEIFDDQFSVERPDGSNFTLKIRSTKLEDSAMYFCASSSTSAGELFFGEGSRLTVL.

CDR3 region: CASTQGENTGELFF. CDR3 nucleotide sequence: TGTGCCAGCACCCAGGGGGAGAACACCGGGGAGCTGTTTTTT. V is TRBV7-9 and J is TRBJ2-2, with 7 bases identical to TRBD1. Germline values: CDR1 SEHNR, CDR2 FQNEAQ (reference sequence). Unmatched junction bases numbered 3, after V lost 7 bases and J lost 1 base. The CDR3 has 14 amino acids.

Comments on this clone: Other DNA sequences in this specimen translate into the identical CDR3. The CDR3 DNA follows: TGTGCCAGCAGCGGGGGGGGGAACACTGAAGCTTTCTTT. Translation gives CASSGGGNTEAFF. This sequence joins TRBV9 and TRBJ1-1; perhaps TRBD1 as D (5 bases). Trimming took off 3 bases at V and 1 base at J, with 7 bases between the two ends. Germline V gene data show CDR1 as SGDLS and CDR2 as YYNGEE. The CDR3 length is 13 residues.

CDR3 DNA: TGCGCCAGCAGCTTGAACCCGGGGGGCACTGAAGCTTTCTTT. Its translation: CASSLNPGGTEAFF. This chain uses TRBV5-1 with TRBJ1-1; maybe TRBD1 (5 bases). Between the trimmed V and J ends, which lost 1 base and 4 bases, there was a span of 11 bases. The CDR3 runs 14 residues. Germline CDR1 and CDR2: SGHRS and YFSETQ.

This clone was recorded only once. J is TRBJ2-5 and V is TRBV7-9; 7 bases match TRBD1. The last part of the DNA fits TRBJ2-7 better; the J call may be wrong. From germline, CDR1 is SEHNR and CDR2 FQNEAQ (reference sequence). The CDR3 is 15 residues long. CDR3 bases: TGTGCCAGCACCCCACGAGAGGCAGGGGGAGACGAGCAGTACTTC. Protein sequence: CASTPREAGGDEQYF.

The rearrangement joins TRBV2 to TRBJ1-3; no clear D. Trimming shortened V by 8 bases and J by 0 bases, and 11 bases separated the two germline ends. The CDR3 has 14 amino acids. Germline CDR1 SNHLY, CDR2 FYNNEI. The CDR3 spells CASLLQSSGNTIYF. CDR3 nucleotides: TGTGCCAGCCTATTACAGTCCTCTGGAAACACCATATATTTT.

The chain combines TRBV30 with TRBJ1-2; D is unclear. This CDR3 spans 13 amino acids. Germline CDR1 and CDR2: GTSNPN and SVGIG (reference sequence). V shed 0 bases and J shed 0 bases, with 5 bases lying between them. The CDR3 DNA follows: TGTGCCTGGAGTGTGAGAGCTAACTATGGCTACACCTTC. This gives the protein CAWSVRANYGYTF.

The rearrangement links TRBV11-2 to TRBJ1-2; tentative D call: TRBD1 (6 bases). CDR3 length: 14 residues. Germline loops: CDR1 SGHAT, CDR2 FQNNGV. Trimming left V 1 base short and J 0 bases short, with 6 bases between. CDR3 sequence: CASSLGQANYGYTF. CDR3 sequence (DNA): TGTGCCAGCAGCTTAGGACAGGCTAACTATGGCTACACCTTC.

The rearrangement joins TRBV28 to TRBJ2-5; TRBD2 matches at 9 bases. CDR1 and CDR2 from the germline V gene are MDHEN and SYDVKM. The CDR3 sequence is 15 residues long. V shed 10 bases and J 1 base; nucleotides not matched to a gene: 10. The CDR3 protein is CANSRAGGFQETQYF. DNA of the CDR3: TGTGCCAATTCCCGGGCGGGAGGGTTCCAAGAGACCCAGTACTTC.

The chain joins TRBV28 to TRBJ1-4; D call uncertain. The V end lost 3 bases, the J end lost 8 bases, and 22 bases lay between the germline ends. Germline loops: CDR1 MDHEN, CDR2 SYDVKM. This CDR3 comprises 17 residues. The CDR3 sequence is CASSFLEGSPSGEKLFF. The DNA for the CDR3 is TGTGCCAGCAGTTTCTTAGAGGGATCGCCTTCGGGAGAAAAACTGTTTTTT.

The chain is built from TRBV9 and TRBJ1-5; D uncertain. This CDR3 has 9 amino acids. V was trimmed by 9 bases and J by 6 bases, leaving 4 bases between them. The germline CDR1 and CDR2 sequences are SGDLS and YYNGEE. The CDR3 coding sequence is TGTGCCACCTTTCAGCCCCAGCATTTT. Protein product: CATFQPQHF. The full variable domain, its missing parts supplied by reference TRBV9 and TRBJ1-5, is DSGVTQTPKHLITATGQRVTLRCSPRSGDLSVYWYQQSLDQGLQFLIQYYNGEERAKGNILERFSAQQFPDLHSELNLSSLELGDSALYFCATFQPQHFGDGTRLSIL.

The J gene is TRBJ2-3, the V gene TRBV11-1; D remains ambiguous. Trimming stripped 1 base from V and 0 bases from J, with 11 bases between. Germline V gene lookup returns CDR1 SGHAT and CDR2 FQDESV (reference sequence). The CDR3 has 16 amino acids. The DNA for the CDR3 is TGTGCCAGCAGCTTAGAGAACTGGGCTAGCACAGATACGCAGTATTTT. Amino acids: CASSLENWASTDTQYF.